Following are 23 T cell receptor beta chains from one sample sequenced in a study of cytomegalovirus exposure and HLA in healthy donors. The study ran its PCR with 60 Vbeta and 13 Jbeta primers. Produced via immunoSEQ multiplex PCR; TCRdb's table is partial and in-frame only. The table has about 180,000 clones, around 80% seen once. Material: PBMCs. Every receptor here comes from a man aged 40-55 years in good health and CMV-seronegative.

The chain recombines TRBV6-5 with TRBJ2-3, with 7 bases matching TRBD2. The CDR3 sequence is 15 residues long. V lost 2 bases and J lost 6; bases outside the gene matches: 8. The germline V gene has CDR1 MNHEY and CDR2 SVGAGI. The CDR3 DNA reads as TGTGCCAGCAGTTACGGACTAGGCGGGAAGGATACGCAGTATTTT. This encodes CASSYGLGGKDTQYF.

There are a few counts of this clone. The genes are TRBV5-1 and TRBJ2-5; no reliable D call. The CDR3 sequence is 13 residues long. Trimming removed 4 bases at V and 2 bases at J, with 9 bases between. The V gene's germline CDR1 is SGHRS and CDR2 YFSETQ. CDR3 sequence reads: CASSLDRQETQYF. The CDR3 DNA is TGCGCCAGCAGCCTGGATAGACAAGAGACCCAGTACTTC.

The chain is built from TRBV4-1 and TRBJ2-7; D may be TRBD2 (6 bases). V gave up 8 bases and J gave up 3 bases, with 8 bases separating them. Germline V gene sequence: CDR1 MGHRA, CDR2 YSYEKL. This CDR3 region has 11 residues. The CDR3 nucleotides read TGCGCCAGCGGGGGGTTCTACGAGCAGTACTTC. Protein sequence: CASGGFYEQYF.

This clone was found a few times. CDR3 amino acids: CASSAREAGGNEQFF. The CDR3 DNA reads as TGTGCCAGTAGTGCCCGTGAAGCGGGGGGCAATGAGCAGTTCTTC. The J gene is TRBJ2-1, the V gene TRBV19, with 9 bases lining up with TRBD2. V was pared by 5 bases and J by 6 bases, with 8 bases of the junction left unmatched. This CDR3 contains 15 residues. The V gene's germline CDR1 is LNHDA and CDR2 SQIVND (reference sequence).

The chain carries TRBV19 and TRBJ2-1; 10 bases map to TRBD1. The CDR3 is 13 amino acids. The ends lost 7 bases at V and 7 bases at J; junction bases unmatched: 4. Germline lookup yields CDR1 LNHDA and CDR2 SQIVND (reference sequence). DNA for the CDR3: TGTGCCAGTAAGGGGACAGGGGAGAATGAGCAGTTCTTC. Its translation is CASKGTGENEQFF. The whole variable domain, remainder taken from reference TRBV19 and TRBJ2-1, is DGGITQSPKYLFRKEGQNVTLSCEQNLNHDAMYWYRQDPGQGLRLIYYSQIVNDFQKGDIAEGYSVSREKKESFPLTVTSAQKNPTAFYLCASKGTGENEQFFGPGTRLTVL.

The chain has TRBV18 and TRBJ2-7, with D perhaps TRBD1 (7 bases). CDR1 is KGHSH and CDR2 is LQKENI in the germline V gene. Trimming cost V 4 bases and J 2 bases, with 15 bases left between them. The CDR3 covers 15 residues. The CDR3 loop is CASSQGQGGTYEQYF. The DNA of the CDR3 is TGTGCCAGCTCACAGGGGCAGGGGGGAACCTACGAGCAGTACTTC.

The V gene is TRBV6-6, the J gene TRBJ2-7; possible D gene TRBD1, 6 bases. Germline-derived CDR1 and CDR2 are MNHNY and SVGAGI (reference sequence). This CDR3 is 16 amino acids long. Trimming stripped 5 bases from V and 1 base from J, with 18 bases between. This chain's CDR3 is CASSKHRVADSYEQYF. As DNA, the CDR3 is TGTGCCAGCAGTAAACACAGGGTAGCCGATTCCTACGAGCAGTACTTC.

This clone was detected a few times. V usage is TRBV2 and J usage is TRBJ1-5; D call uncertain. This CDR3 is built from 14 residues. Trimming cost V 3 bases and J 0 bases, with 6 bases left between them. From germline, CDR1 is SNHLY and CDR2 FYNNEI. The CDR3: CASSDVFSNQPQHF. The CDR3 DNA is TGTGCCAGCAGTGATGTCTTTAGCAATCAGCCCCAGCATTTT.

This clone was observed a few times. Other DNA sequences in the same sample also yield this CDR3. The chain combines TRBV19 with TRBJ1-4; the match to TRBD1 covers 8 bases. Trimming at V came to 3 bases and at J to 8 bases, leaving 5 bases not matched to a gene. Germline values: CDR1 LNHDA, CDR2 SQIVND (reference sequence). This CDR3 spans 14 amino acids. The chain's CDR3 is CASSIDRGGEKLFF. Written as DNA, the CDR3 is TGTGCCAGTAGTATCGACAGGGGAGGAGAAAAACTGTTTTTT.

V usage is TRBV30 and J usage is TRBJ2-3; the match to TRBD2 covers 7 bases. The junction had 9 bases not matched to a gene; V was cut back by 3 bases and J by 6 bases. Germline V gene sequence: CDR1 GTSNPN, CDR2 SVGIG (reference sequence). The length of the CDR3 is 14 residues. The CDR3 coding sequence is TGTGCCTGGAGGCTTGCGGGAGCTTCGGATACGCAGTATTTT. This codes for CAWRLAGASDTQYF.

This chain links TRBV7-6 with TRBJ1-3; D may be TRBD1 (6 bases). V was shortened by 5 bases and J by 3 bases, with 17 bases between the two germline ends. The germline CDR1 and CDR2 sequences are SGHVS and FNYEAQ. The CDR3 is 16 residues long. CDR3 bases: TGTGCCAGCAGCCAAGGGGGTTCAGGGATTGGAAACACCATATATTTT. It encodes CASSQGGSGIGNTIYF.

J is TRBJ1-5 and V is TRBV5-8; D is unclear. This CDR3 is built from 15 residues. Trimming took off 0 bases at V and 0 bases at J, with 7 bases between the two ends. The germline CDR1 and CDR2 sequences are SGHTS and YDEGEE. The CDR3 coding sequence is TGTGCCAGCAGCTTGGGGCAAAATAGCAATCAGCCCCAGCATTTT. Translation: CASSLGQNSNQPQHF.

The rearrangement links TRBV5-1 to TRBJ1-4; 8 bases fit TRBD1. J lost 7 bases, V lost 1 base, and 3 bases had no gene match. The CDR3 is 14 residues long. Germline-derived CDR1 and CDR2 are SGHRS and YFSETQ. For the CDR3, the DNA is TGCGCCAGCAGCTTGAGGACAGGGACTGAAAAACTGTTTTTT. It translates to CASSLRTGTEKLFF.

The chain links TRBV18 to TRBJ2-2; tentative D call: TRBD2 (5 bases). Trimming stripped 6 bases from V and 6 bases from J, with 14 bases between. Germline-derived CDR1 and CDR2 are KGHSH and LQKENI. CDR3 length equals 14 residues. CDR3 residues: CASSGTAGAGELFF. The CDR3 DNA sequence: TGTGCCAGCTCCGGAACGGCCGGGGCCGGGGAGCTGTTTTTT.

The rearrangement links TRBV9 to TRBJ2-5, with D possibly being TRBD2 (6 bases). V lost 0 bases and J 1 base, leaving 13 bases between the germline ends. There are 16 residues in the CDR3. CDR1 SGDLS and CDR2 YYNGEE come from the germline V gene. CDR3 protein: CASSVGGVTAQETQYF. As DNA, the CDR3 is TGTGCCAGCAGCGTAGGGGGGGTGACAGCCCAAGAGACCCAGTACTTC.

This clone was seen a single time. The genes are TRBV10-3 and TRBJ1-1; 8 nucleotides agree with TRBD1. The germline V gene encodes CDR1 ENHRY and CDR2 SYGVKD. The CDR3 totals 15 residues. With V trimmed by 1 base and J by 8 bases, 9 bases remained unmatched. The CDR3 sequence is CAISEFNTGGGEAFF. The CDR3 DNA reads as TGTGCCATCAGTGAGTTTAACACAGGGGGAGGCGAAGCTTTCTTT.

This clone was seen more than once but under ten times. The V gene is TRBV7-2, the J gene TRBJ2-3; 11 nucleotides match TRBD2. Germline V gene lookup returns CDR1 SGHTA and CDR2 FQGNSA. The V and J ends lost 8 bases and 2 bases, in that order; junction bases with no gene match: 12. The CDR3 has 17 amino acids. CDR3 DNA: TGTGCCAGCTCCTTCGTAGCGGGGGGGCTGGTCACAGATACGCAGTATTTT. Encoded protein: CASSFVAGGLVTDTQYF.

The V gene is TRBV5-1, the J gene TRBJ2-3; D is ambiguous. CDR3 length equals 12 residues. Per the germline V gene, CDR1 is SGHRS and CDR2 is YFSETQ. V lost 4 bases and J lost 6, with 9 bases in between. This chain's CDR3 is CASSLQSDTQYF. The CDR3, as DNA: TGCGCCAGCAGCCTTCAGTCCGATACGCAGTATTTT. Complete variable domain (other parts from reference TRBV5-1 and TRBJ2-3): KAGVTQTPRYLIKTRGQQVTLSCSPISGHRSVSWYQQTPGQGLQFLFEYFSETQRNKGNFPGRFSGRQFSNSRSEMNVSTLELGDSALYLCASSLQSDTQYFGPGTRLTVL.

The V call is TRBV19, the J call TRBJ1-2; D remains unclear. The CDR3 is 14 amino acids. From germline, CDR1 is LNHDA and CDR2 SQIVND (reference sequence). Trimming took off 2 bases at V and 5 bases at J, with 12 bases between the two ends. CDR3 nucleotides: TGTGCCAGTAGTATAAACCTCGAGGTATATGGCTACACCTTC. It translates to CASSINLEVYGYTF.

The chain links TRBV4-1 to TRBJ2-7, with 9 bases aligning to TRBD2. The CDR3 has 16 residues. V shed 0 bases, J shed 6 bases, and the junction held 9 bases outside the gene matches. Germline V gene lookup returns CDR1 MGHRA and CDR2 YSYEKL. The CDR3 bases are TGCGCCAGCAGCCAAGACTTCCTAGCGGGATCGGGCGAGCAGTACTTC. Its translation: CASSQDFLAGSGEQYF.

The chain recombines TRBV11-2 with TRBJ1-3; D may be TRBD1 (6 bases). Looked up from germline, CDR1 is SGHAT and CDR2 is FQNNGV. The CDR3 has 14 amino acids. The V end lost 8 bases, the J end lost 0 bases, and 11 bases lay between the germline ends. In DNA form, the CDR3 reads TGTGCCAGCGAGACAGGATACTCTGGAAACACCATATATTTT. It is translated as CASETGYSGNTIYF. Variable domain in full (rest from reference TRBV11-2 and TRBJ1-3): EAGVAQSPRYKIIEKRQSVAFWCNPISGHATLYWYQQILGQGPKLLIQFQNNGVVDDSQLPKDRFSAERLKGVDSTLKIQPAKLEDSAVYLCASETGYSGNTIYFGEGSWLTVV.

V usage is TRBV19 and J usage is TRBJ1-2, with 9 bases aligning to TRBD1. CDR3 length: 14 amino acids. V shed 4 bases, J shed 4 bases, and the junction held 4 bases outside the gene matches. CDR1 and CDR2 from the germline V gene are LNHDA and SQIVND (reference sequence). The CDR3 DNA follows: TGTGCCAGTAGTAGACAGGGGGACGGCTATGGCTACACCTTC. This sequence encodes CASSRQGDGYGYTF.

The rearrangement joins TRBV11-2 to TRBJ1-5; no firm D call. The V and J ends lost 3 bases and 5 bases respectively, with 14 bases between them. Germline-derived CDR1 and CDR2 are SGHAT and FQNNGV. The CDR3 contains 15 residues. The CDR3 region is CASSFNSGLHQPQHF. For the CDR3, the DNA is TGTGCCAGCAGCTTTAACAGTGGTTTGCATCAGCCCCAGCATTTT.